This is a list of T cell receptor beta chains from one sample in a study of neurological immune-mediated disorders. TCRdb redid the calling of the 5' RACE reads with MiXCR, one entry per CDR3 protein. This table has about 59,000 distinct CDR3 sequences, under 4.5% appearing once. Sequenced input: PBMCs. Receptors originate from a woman in her twenties or thirties with multiple sclerosis. The CDR3 runs from the conserved cysteine through the conserved F or W. A D gene is named only where the DNA matches it firmly. For some rows the clone size is stated as once, few or many, or as a class when expanded; others skip it.

v_call	clone_size	j_call	d_call	cdr3_nt	cdr3_aa
TRBV7-2	many	TRBJ1-2	TRBD1	TGTGCCAGCAGTTCGGACAGGGACGGCTATGGCTACACCTTC	CASSSDRDGYGYTF
TRBV10-3	many	TRBJ1-2	.	TGTGCCATCAGCCGGGAGGGGACAAACTATGGCTACACCTTC	CAISREGTNYGYTF
TRBV20-1	many	TRBJ2-7	TRBD1	TGCAGTGCTAGACCGGGACAGGCACCCTACGAGCAGTACTTC	CSARPGQAPYEQYF
TRBV5-5	many	TRBJ2-7	TRBD2	TGTGCCAGCAGCCCACTAGCGGGGGGCCATCGGTACGAGCAGTACTTC	CASSPLAGGHRYEQYF
TRBV28	many	TRBJ1-2	.	TGTGCCAGCAGTTTATTCCTCCTTACTACCTATGGCTACACCTTC	CASSLFLLTTYGYTF
TRBV5-1	many	TRBJ1-5	.	TGCGCCAGCAGCTTGGCCCCAGATAGCAATCAGCCCCAGAATTTT	CASSLAPDSNQPQNF
TRBV18	many	TRBJ2-3	.	TGTGCCAGCTCAAGAGACGGAGCCATCACAGATACGCAGTATTTT	CASSRDGAITDTQYF
TRBV3-1	.	TRBJ2-7	.	TGTGCCAGCAGCCAAGAAAGCGTAGGCGGGCAGTACTTC	CASSQESVGGQYF
TRBV10-3	many	TRBJ2-5	.	TGTGCCATCAGCGGGGAGGGGGTCTTGGAGACCCAGTACTTC	CAISGEGVLETQYF
TRBV5-1	many	TRBJ2-7	.	TGCGCCAGCAGCTTGGACTCCGAGCAGTACTTC	CASSLDSEQYF